Here is one T cell receptor (beta chain) with its context. Its antigen is as yet unknown. This sample stems from a study of response to subunit inactivated influenza vaccine. Trimming left V 6 bases short and J 0 bases short, with 11 bases between. The germline CDR1 and CDR2 sequences are KGHSH and LQKENI. The CDR3 runs to 15 residues. Using its own MiXCR run on the RT-PCR reads, TCRdb lists one record per CDR3 protein. The sample shows 700,000 to 900,000 distinct CDR3 sequences, 21% of them seen only once. Findings and limits, study-wide: Authors suggested seasonal influenza vaccinations each recruit few new T cells.

This chain uses TRBV18 with TRBJ2-2; D perhaps matches TRBD2 (6 bases). This receptor was identified in a man aged 50-60 years who received an inactivated influenza vaccine. The specimen was PBMCs from blood, collected 5 to 6 days after vaccination. The CDR3 DNA reads as TGTGCCAGCTCCCGCGCGGGATCGAACACCGGGGAGCTGTTTTTT. Translating gives CASSRAGSNTGELFF. The complete variable domain, with remaining parts taken from reference TRBV18 and TRBJ2-2, reads NAGVMQNPRHLVRRRGQEARLRCSPMKGHSHVYWYRQLPEEGLKFMVYLQKENIIDESGMPKERFSAEFPKEGPSILRIQQVVRGDSAAYFCASSRAGSNTGELFFGEGSRLTVL.